The TCR beta chain described here comes from a study of CD8 T cells in Susac syndrome. Findings and caveats of the study: The authors acknowledged that their TCR sequencing and HLA analysis involved a relatively small number of individuals.

The CDR3 runs to 18 residues. Trimming removed 0 bases from V and 2 bases from J; junction bases left unmatched: 12. In germline, CDR1 is MNHEY, CDR2 SVGEGT. Points on this clonotype: The antigen is undetermined.

RNA totalling roughly 0.45 to 1 ug underwent reverse transcription with random hexamers. A multiplex approach, immunoSEQ multiplex PCR, amplified TCR beta CDR3 across 54 Vbeta and 13 Jbeta. TCRdb recomputed calls from the immunoSEQ multiplex PCR reads with MiXCR, one row per CDR3 protein. The table has 250,000 to 300,000 distinct CDR3 sequences, about 82% seen once. This chain uses TRBV6-2 or TRBV6-3 with TRBJ1-1; 7 bases are shared with TRBD1. Input material: CD8+ T cells from PBMCs. The TCR comes from a human donor with multiple sclerosis. In DNA, the CDR3 is TGTGCCAGCAGTTACTCGCAACTTACAGGGGCTCCCAACACTGAAGCTTTCTTT. This sequence encodes CASSYSQLTGAPNTEAFF.